The present TCR beta chain was sequenced within a study of CD8+CD57+ T cells in acquired aplastic anemia. The template used for profiling TCR beta VDJ and CDR3 was genomic DNA. TCRdb re-called the reads with MiXCR, one entry per CDR3 protein. The table has 110,000 or so distinct CDR3 sequences, 55% to 60% seen once. A remark on this clonotype: Its antigen remains unknown.

Germline CDR1 reads LNHDA; CDR2 reads SQIVND (reference sequence). V was pared by 7 bases and J by 1 base, with 13 bases between. The CDR3 has 14 residues. General study findings and limits: With respect to CD8+ Simpson's diversity, patients and controls did not differ significantly.

The authors sequenced patients whose flow cytometry had shown CD8+CD57+ cell expansion. Receipt of therapy had not occurred in any patient by the time of blood sampling. The J gene is TRBJ1-1, the V gene TRBV19; tentative D call: TRBD1 (6 bases). The clonotype originates from a human donor with aplastic anemia. Material: sorted CD4+, CD8+, or CD8+CD57+ T cells (not recorded which) from PBMCs. The CDR3 loop is CASITGTSNTEAFF. DNA of the CDR3: TGTGCCAGTATAACAGGGACATCGAACACTGAAGCTTTCTTT.